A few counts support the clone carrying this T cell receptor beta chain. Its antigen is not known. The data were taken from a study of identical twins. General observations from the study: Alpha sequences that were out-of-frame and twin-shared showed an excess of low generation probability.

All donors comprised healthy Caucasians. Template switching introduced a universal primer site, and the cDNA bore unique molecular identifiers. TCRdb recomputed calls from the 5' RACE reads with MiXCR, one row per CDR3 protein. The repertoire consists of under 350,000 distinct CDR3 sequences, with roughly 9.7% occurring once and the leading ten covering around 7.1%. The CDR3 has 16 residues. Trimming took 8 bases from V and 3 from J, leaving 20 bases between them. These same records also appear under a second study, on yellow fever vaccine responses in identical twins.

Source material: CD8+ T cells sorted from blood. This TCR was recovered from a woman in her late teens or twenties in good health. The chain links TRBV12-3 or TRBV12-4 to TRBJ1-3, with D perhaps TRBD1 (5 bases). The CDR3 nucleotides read TGTGCCAGCTCCATCCCCGGGACGGTTCATGGAAACACCATATATTTT. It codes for CASSIPGTVHGNTIYF.